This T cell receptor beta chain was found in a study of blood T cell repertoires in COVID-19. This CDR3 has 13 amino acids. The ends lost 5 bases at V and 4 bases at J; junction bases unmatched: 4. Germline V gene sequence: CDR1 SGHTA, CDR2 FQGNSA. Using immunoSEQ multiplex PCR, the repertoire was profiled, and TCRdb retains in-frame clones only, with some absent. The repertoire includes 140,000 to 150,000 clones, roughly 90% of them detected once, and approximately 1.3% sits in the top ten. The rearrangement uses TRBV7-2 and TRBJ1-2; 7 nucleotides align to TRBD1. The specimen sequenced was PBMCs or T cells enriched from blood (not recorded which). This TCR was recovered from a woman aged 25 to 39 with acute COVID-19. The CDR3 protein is CASSTGQFYGYTF. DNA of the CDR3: TGTGCCAGCAGCACGGGACAGTTCTATGGCTACACCTTC.